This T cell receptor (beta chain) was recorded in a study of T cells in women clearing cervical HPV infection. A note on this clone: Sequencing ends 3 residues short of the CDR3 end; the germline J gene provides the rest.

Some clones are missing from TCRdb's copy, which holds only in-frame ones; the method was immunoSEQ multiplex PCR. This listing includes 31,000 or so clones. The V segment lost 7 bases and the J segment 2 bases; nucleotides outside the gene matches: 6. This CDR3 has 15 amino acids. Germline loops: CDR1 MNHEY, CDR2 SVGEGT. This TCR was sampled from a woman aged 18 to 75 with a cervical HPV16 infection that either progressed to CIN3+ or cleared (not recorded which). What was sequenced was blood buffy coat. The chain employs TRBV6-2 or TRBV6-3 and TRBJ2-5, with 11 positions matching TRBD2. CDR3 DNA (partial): TGTGCCAGCAAAAAGTTAGCGGGAGGGCAAGAGACC. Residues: CASKKLAGGQET. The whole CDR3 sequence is CASKKLAGGQETQYF.